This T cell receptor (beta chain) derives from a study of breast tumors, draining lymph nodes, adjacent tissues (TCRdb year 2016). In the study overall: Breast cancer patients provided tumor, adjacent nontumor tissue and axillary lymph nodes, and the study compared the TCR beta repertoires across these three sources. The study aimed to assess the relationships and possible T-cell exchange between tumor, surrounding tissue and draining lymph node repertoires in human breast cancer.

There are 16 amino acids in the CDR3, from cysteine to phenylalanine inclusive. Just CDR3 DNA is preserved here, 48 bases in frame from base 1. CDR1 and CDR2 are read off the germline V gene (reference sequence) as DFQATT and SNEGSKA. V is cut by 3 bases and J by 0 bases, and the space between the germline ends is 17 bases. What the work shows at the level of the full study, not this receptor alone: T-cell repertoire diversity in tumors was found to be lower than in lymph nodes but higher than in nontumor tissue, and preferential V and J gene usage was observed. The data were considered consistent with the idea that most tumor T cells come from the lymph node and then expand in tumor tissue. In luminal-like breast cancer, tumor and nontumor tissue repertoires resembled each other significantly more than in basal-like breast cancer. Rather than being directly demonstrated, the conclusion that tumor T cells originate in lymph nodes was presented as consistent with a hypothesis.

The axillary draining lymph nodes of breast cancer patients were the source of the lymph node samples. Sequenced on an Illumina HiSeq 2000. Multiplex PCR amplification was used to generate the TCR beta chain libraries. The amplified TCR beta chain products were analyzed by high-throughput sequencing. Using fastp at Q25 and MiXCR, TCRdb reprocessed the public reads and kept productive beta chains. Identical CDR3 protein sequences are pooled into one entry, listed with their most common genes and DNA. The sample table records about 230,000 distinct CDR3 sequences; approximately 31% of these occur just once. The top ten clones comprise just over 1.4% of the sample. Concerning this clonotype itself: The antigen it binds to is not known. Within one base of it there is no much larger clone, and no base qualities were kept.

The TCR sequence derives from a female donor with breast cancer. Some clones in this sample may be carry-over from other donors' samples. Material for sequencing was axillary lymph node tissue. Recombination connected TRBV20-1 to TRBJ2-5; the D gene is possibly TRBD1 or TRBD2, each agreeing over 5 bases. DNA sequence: TGCAGTGCTAGTTTAGGGGCCGGGGTGTACCAAGAGACCCAGTACTTC. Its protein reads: CSASLGAGVYQETQYF.